Below are 2 T cell receptor beta chains sequenced from a single sample in a study of CD8 T cells in Susac syndrome. With random hexamers, reverse transcription was performed on about 0.45 to 1 ug of RNA. TCRdb analysed the immunoSEQ multiplex PCR reads with MiXCR anew, one entry per CDR3 protein. The data contain around 160,000 distinct CDR3 sequences, around 94% of them singletons. Sequenced: CD4+ T cells from PBMCs. The receptors were gathered from a human donor in good health.

The rearrangement links TRBV2 to TRBJ2-7; no definite D call. The CDR3 extends over 13 amino acids. Trimming left V 7 bases short and J 7 bases short, with 17 bases between. Germline values: CDR1 SNHLY, CDR2 FYNNEI. The CDR3 here is CASTSHDGWEQYF. CDR3 nucleotides: TGTGCCAGCACCTCTCACGACGGGTGGGAGCAGTACTTC.

This clonotype occurred once. This rearrangement joins TRBV2 to TRBJ2-2, with D uncertain. The CDR3 extends over 13 amino acids. The germline V gene encodes CDR1 SNHLY and CDR2 FYNNEI. The V gene lost 4 bases and the J gene lost 1 base, with 4 bases spanning the gap. The CDR3 nucleotides read TGTGCCAGCAGTGTCGGGAACACCGGGGAGCTGTTTTTT. The encoded protein is CASSVGNTGELFF. Supplemented by reference TRBV2 and TRBJ2-2, the full variable domain reads EPEVTQTPSHQVTQMGQEVILRCVPISNHLYFYWYRQILGQKVEFLVSFYNNEISEKSEIFDDQFSVERPDGSNFTLKIRSTKLEDSAMYFCASSVGNTGELFFGEGSRLTVL.